This T cell receptor (beta chain) was captured in a study of blood T cell repertoires in COVID-19. On the study more broadly: Some COVID-19 samples were acute and others convalescent; all came from the United States, Italy and Spain.

This table comes from immunoSEQ multiplex PCR, and its TCRdb copy is limited to in-frame clones, with some not included. The sample records around 250,000 clones, about 89% being singletons. There are 13 residues in the CDR3. Germline values: CDR1 SQVTM, CDR2 ANQGSEA. V lost 7 bases, J lost 4 bases, and 14 bases lay in between. The V gene is TRBV29-1, the J gene TRBJ1-5, with D tentatively TRBD1 (6 bases). Sample: peripheral blood. The clonotype was recovered from a man aged 40-49 years with active or convalescent COVID-19. The CDR3 spells CSGRTDPNQPQHF. The CDR3 DNA reads TGCAGCGGAAGGACAGACCCTAATCAGCCCCAGCATTTT.